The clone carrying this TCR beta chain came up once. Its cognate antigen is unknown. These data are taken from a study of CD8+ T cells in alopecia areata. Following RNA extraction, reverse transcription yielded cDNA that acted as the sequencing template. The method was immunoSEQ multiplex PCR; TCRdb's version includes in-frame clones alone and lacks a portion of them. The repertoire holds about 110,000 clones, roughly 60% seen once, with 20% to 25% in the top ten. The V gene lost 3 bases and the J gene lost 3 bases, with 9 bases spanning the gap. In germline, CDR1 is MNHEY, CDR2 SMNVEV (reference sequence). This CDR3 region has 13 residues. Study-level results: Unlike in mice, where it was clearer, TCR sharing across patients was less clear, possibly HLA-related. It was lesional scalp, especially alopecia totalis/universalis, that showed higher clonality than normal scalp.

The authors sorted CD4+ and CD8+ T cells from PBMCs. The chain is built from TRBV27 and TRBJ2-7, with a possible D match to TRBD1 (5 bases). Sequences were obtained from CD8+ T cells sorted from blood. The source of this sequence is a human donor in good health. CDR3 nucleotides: TGTGCCAGCAGTTTGTCAGACAGCTACGAGCAGTACTTC. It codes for CASSLSDSYEQYF.